One sample yielded the 14 T cell receptor beta chains listed below, sequenced in a study of vaccination and CD4 T cells after COVID-19. Sequenced with the Oncomine TCR Beta short-read assay was DNA taken from cultured CD4+ T cells. TCRdb called the PCR reads again in MiXCR, with one record for every CDR3 protein. The sample includes 8,100 or so distinct CDR3 sequences, 45% to 50% of them seen just once. The treatment here: roughly 11-day PBMC culture with coronavirus spike peptide pools or control peptides (ViraFEST assay). These TCRs' antigens remain unknown. Material: CD4+ T cells from blood, cultured in vitro. These receptors were taken from a human donor who had recovered from COVID-19.

V usage is TRBV6-2 or TRBV6-3 and J usage is TRBJ2-2, with D tentatively TRBD2 (5 bases). The CDR3 is 14 amino acids. Germline-derived CDR1 and CDR2 are MNHEY and SVGEGT. V lost 6 bases to trimming and J lost 8 bases, with 16 bases between them. CDR3 protein: CASSPGLHGGELFF. For the CDR3, the DNA is TGTGCCAGCAGCCCTGGACTCCATGGGGGGGAGCTGTTTTTT.

The chain couples TRBV25-1 to TRBJ1-2; D gene uncertain. V gave up 2 bases and J gave up 8 bases, with 15 bases separating them. CDR1 MGHDK and CDR2 SYGVNS come from the germline V gene. The CDR3 loop spans 14 amino acids. Here the CDR3 DNA reads TGTGCCAGCAGTGAAAAGAGCCGGGTAGGGGGCTACACCTTC. Translated: CASSEKSRVGGYTF.

This clonotype has a single count. This sequence joins TRBV7-2 and TRBJ2-3; D could derive from TRBD1 or TRBD2 (6 bases each). The V end lost 2 bases, the J end lost 7 bases, and 19 bases lay between the germline ends. CDR3 length equals 16 residues. Germline V gene sequence: CDR1 SGHTA, CDR2 FQGNSA. CDR3 protein: CASSLLGTPGGYTQYF. CDR3 sequence (DNA): TGTGCCAGCAGCTTACTTGGGACACCTGGAGGGTATACGCAGTATTTT.

J is TRBJ2-5 and V is TRBV4-1; no clear D gene. V was shortened by 2 bases and J by 1 base, with 11 bases between the two germline ends. This CDR3 comprises 15 residues. The germline CDR1 and CDR2 sequences are MGHRA and YSYEKL. The CDR3 loop reads CASSQLPRLQETQYF. As DNA, the CDR3 is TGCGCCAGCAGCCAACTTCCCAGACTCCAAGAGACCCAGTACTTC.

The rearrangement uses TRBV6-2 or TRBV6-3 and TRBJ2-1; D unclear. This CDR3 is 13 amino acids long. The V gene's germline CDR1 is MNHEY and CDR2 SVGEGT. V shed 10 bases and J shed 4 bases, with 14 bases lying between them. The DNA of the CDR3 is TGTGCCACCGCATTTTTACTTTACAATGAGCAGTTCTTC. The encoded protein is CATAFLLYNEQFF.

The CDR3 DNA is TGTGCCAGCAGCTTCCTTCCTAGGGGCAGGGGAGATACGCAGTATTTT. Its protein is CASSFLPRGRGDTQYF. The rearrangement links TRBV7-3 to TRBJ2-3, with D possibly matching TRBD1 (6 bases). Trimming removed 3 bases from V and 5 bases from J, with 18 bases in between. Germline lookup yields CDR1 SGHTA and CDR2 FQGTGA. This CDR3 has 16 residues.

The sample holds a few counts of this clonotype. This chain uses TRBV15 with TRBJ2-5; D unresolved. The CDR3 is made up of 12 amino acids. V dropped 0 bases and J dropped 5 bases, with 4 bases sitting between them. Germline V gene data show CDR1 as LNHNV and CDR2 as YYDKDF (reference sequence). The CDR3 reads CATSREVETQYF. The CDR3 DNA is TGTGCCACCAGCAGAGAGGTGGAGACCCAGTACTTC. The variable domain in full, completed from reference TRBV15 and TRBJ2-5, reads DAMVIQNPRYQVTQFGKPVTLSCSQTLNHNVMYWYQQKSSQAPKLLFHYYDKDFNNEADTPDNFQSRRPNTSFCFLDIRSPGLGDTAMYLCATSREVETQYFGPGTRLLVL.

The rearrangement uses TRBV6-1 and TRBJ1-1, with 7 bases that match TRBD1. With V trimmed by 4 bases and J by 0 bases, 2 bases remained unmatched. Germline V gives CDR1 MNHNS, CDR2 SASEGT. The CDR3 is 14 residues long. The CDR3 DNA sequence: TGTGCCAGCAGTGGGACAGGTATGAACACTGAAGCTTTCTTT. Amino acid sequence: CASSGTGMNTEAFF.

V and J are TRBV20-1 and TRBJ1-3; D unclear. Germline values: CDR1 DFQATT, CDR2 SNEGSKA (reference sequence). The CDR3 spans 14 residues. Trimming cost V 2 bases and J 0 bases, with 8 bases left between them. The CDR3: CSARPQRSGNTIYF. The DNA of the CDR3 is TGCAGTGCTAGACCCCAGCGCTCTGGAAACACCATATATTTT.

The table lists this clonotype with a few counts. The CDR3 DNA reads TGTGCCACCGCTCCCACTGGCGGGAGGAACACCGGGGAGCTGTTTTTT. Residues: CATAPTGGRNTGELFF. The rearrangement joins TRBV24-1 to TRBJ2-2; 7 bases map to TRBD2. Trimming removed 9 bases from V and 1 base from J; junction bases left unmatched: 10. Per germline, CDR1 KGHDR and CDR2 SFDVKD. This CDR3 spans 16 amino acids.

The J gene is TRBJ2-7, the V gene TRBV19, with TRBD1 identical over 8 bases. Looked up from germline, CDR1 is LNHDA and CDR2 is SQIVND (reference sequence). Trimming at V came to 4 bases and at J to 6 bases, leaving 8 bases not matched to a gene. The CDR3 is made up of 14 amino acids. The CDR3 sequence: CASSKGQVVGEQYF. CDR3 bases: TGTGCCAGTAGTAAGGGACAGGTAGTAGGCGAGCAGTACTTC.

The chain employs TRBV19 and TRBJ2-1, with D unclear. Trimming took off 3 bases at V and 3 bases at J, with 12 bases between the two ends. Per germline, CDR1 LNHDA and CDR2 SQIVND (reference sequence). The CDR3 consists of 15 residues. In DNA form, the CDR3 reads TGTGCCAGTAGTATGAACCCCGAAAACTACAATGAGCAGTTCTTC. This codes for CASSMNPENYNEQFF. Full variable domain (rest looked up from reference TRBV19 and TRBJ2-1): DGGITQSPKYLFRKEGQNVTLSCEQNLNHDAMYWYRQDPGQGLRLIYYSQIVNDFQKGDIAEGYSVSREKKESFPLTVTSAQKNPTAFYLCASSMNPENYNEQFFGPGTRLTVL.

This chain uses TRBV21-1 with TRBJ2-7. TRBV21-1 is tagged as a pseudogene. The CDR3 has 14 residues. CDR3 in amino acids: CASTIRRGSDEQYF. Written as DNA, the CDR3 is TGTGCCAGCACTATACGAAGGGGCTCAGACGAGCAGTACTTC.

This clonotype is judged medium-sized. The rearrangement joins TRBV12-5 to TRBJ1-1; D remains unclear. The V gene lost 2 bases and the J gene lost 2 bases, with 0 bases spanning the gap. Germline lookup yields CDR1 LGHNT and CDR2 FRNRAP. CDR3 length equals 11 residues. The chain's CDR3 is CASGLNTEAFF. The DNA of the CDR3 is TGTGCTAGTGGTTTGAACACTGAAGCTTTCTTT.